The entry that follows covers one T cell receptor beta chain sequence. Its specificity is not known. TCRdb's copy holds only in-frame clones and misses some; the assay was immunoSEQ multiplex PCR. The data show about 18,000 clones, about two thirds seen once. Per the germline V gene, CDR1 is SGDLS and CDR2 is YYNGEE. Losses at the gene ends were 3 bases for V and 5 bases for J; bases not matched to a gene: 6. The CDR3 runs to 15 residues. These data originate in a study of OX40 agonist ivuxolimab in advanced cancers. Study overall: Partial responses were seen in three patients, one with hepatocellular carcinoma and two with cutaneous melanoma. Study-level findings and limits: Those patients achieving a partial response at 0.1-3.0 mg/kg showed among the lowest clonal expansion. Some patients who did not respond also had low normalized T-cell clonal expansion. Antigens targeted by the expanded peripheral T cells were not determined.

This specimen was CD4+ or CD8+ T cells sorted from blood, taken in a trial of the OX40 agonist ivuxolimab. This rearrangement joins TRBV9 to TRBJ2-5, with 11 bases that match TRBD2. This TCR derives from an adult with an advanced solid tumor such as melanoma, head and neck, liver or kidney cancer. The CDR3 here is CASSGSGGATETQYF. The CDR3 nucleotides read TGTGCCAGCAGCGGTAGCGGGGGGGCGACGGAGACCCAGTACTTC.